These 32 T cell receptor beta chains originate from one sample sequenced in a study of beta chain features in type 1 diabetes. Every bit of the isolated RNA underwent reverse transcription, so sequencing read expressed TCRB transcripts. The method was immunoSEQ multiplex PCR; TCRdb's version includes in-frame clones alone and lacks a portion of them. Among just under 150,000 clones, roughly an eighth were seen once, and the ten largest hold 1.3%. Overall study results and limits: Moderate yet significant TCRB CDR3 shortening was seen in Type 1 diabetes patients in all four CD4+ subsets.

These receptors are not linked to any known antigen. The sequenced material came from central memory CD4+ T cells from blood. Source of these receptors: a man aged 18 to 30 with type 1 diabetes.

This clone was seen more than once but under ten times. The chain uses TRBV10-3 and TRBJ1-2; 9 bases agree with TRBD1. V lost 10 bases and J lost 6; bases outside the gene matches: 9. CDR3 length: 13 residues. CDR1 and CDR2 (germline): ENHRY, SYGVKD. CDR3 residues: CATRDRDRDGYTF. The CDR3 DNA sequence: TGTGCCACCCGGGACAGGGATAGAGATGGCTACACCTTC.

Ten or more counts support this clone. The genes are TRBV7-9 and TRBJ2-1; D is undetermined. Germline loops: CDR1 SEHNR, CDR2 FQNEAQ (reference sequence). This CDR3 has 12 amino acids. Trimming removed 1 base from V and 7 bases from J, with 5 bases in between. CDR3 in DNA: TGTGCCAGCAGCTTAGTACAGAATGAGCAGTTCTTC. Its translation is CASSLVQNEQFF. The whole variable domain, filled in from reference TRBV7-9 and TRBJ2-1, reads DTGVSQNPRHKITKRGQNVTFRCDPISEHNRLYWYRQTLGQGPEFLTYFQNEAQLEKSRLLSDRFSAERPKGSFSTLEIQRTEQGDSAMYLCASSLVQNEQFFGPGTRLTVL.

The chain joins TRBV4-2 to TRBJ1-2; TRBD1 is a possible D gene (5 bases). Trimming shortened V by 1 base and J by 10 bases, and 10 bases separated the two germline ends. The germline V gene has CDR1 LGHNA and CDR2 YNFKEQ. This CDR3 has 12 residues. The chain's CDR3 is CASSQGGRPYTF. The DNA of the CDR3 is TGTGCCAGCAGCCAAGGGGGCAGACCCTACACCTTC.

This chain links TRBV7-9 with TRBJ2-4; 7 bases map to TRBD1. CDR3 length equals 15 residues. With 5 bases clipped from V and 8 bases from J, the junction kept 12 bases outside the gene matches. Germline CDR1 and CDR2: SEHNR and FQNEAQ (reference sequence). Here the CDR3 DNA reads TGTGCCAGCAGCCCCAACAGGGGCAAATTGGACATTCAGTACTTC. Translation gives CASSPNRGKLDIQYF. The full variable domain, with the rest looked up from reference TRBV7-9 and TRBJ2-4, is DTGVSQNPRHKITKRGQNVTFRCDPISEHNRLYWYRQTLGQGPEFLTYFQNEAQLEKSRLLSDRFSAERPKGSFSTLEIQRTEQGDSAMYLCASSPNRGKLDIQYFGAGTRLSVL.

The V gene is TRBV6-6, the J gene TRBJ2-4, with a tentative D call TRBD2 (7 bases). There are 16 residues in the CDR3. V was trimmed by 0 bases and J by 4 bases, leaving 13 bases between them. The V gene's germline CDR1 is MNHNY and CDR2 SVGAGI (reference sequence). The CDR3 DNA reads as TGTGCCAGCAGTTACTCGGGAGGGGGACCGAAAAACATTCAGTACTTC. This sequence encodes CASSYSGGGPKNIQYF.

This clone was seen repeatedly, ten times or more. This chain uses TRBV9 with TRBJ2-6, with D possibly matching TRBD1 (5 bases). With 3 bases removed from V and 0 bases from J, the gap between germline ends came to 7 bases. This CDR3 region has 15 residues. Per germline, CDR1 SGDLS and CDR2 YYNGEE. The CDR3 loop is CASSAQDSGANVLTF. DNA of the CDR3: TGTGCCAGCAGCGCACAGGACTCTGGGGCCAACGTCCTGACTTTC.

V gene TRBV6-1 combines with J gene TRBJ2-7; D call uncertain. There are 11 residues in the CDR3. V gave up 5 bases and J gave up 3 bases, with 5 bases separating them. Germline CDR1 reads MNHNS; CDR2 reads SASEGT. This CDR3 reads CASSWNYEQYF. CDR3 nucleotides: TGTGCCAGCAGTTGGAACTACGAGCAGTACTTC.

This clone was seen a handful of times. The chain couples TRBV10-3 to TRBJ2-3, with D possibly TRBD2 on 6 matching bases. Trimming stripped 7 bases from V and 5 bases from J, with 13 bases between. The CDR3 length is 13 residues. Germline CDR1 ENHRY, CDR2 SYGVKD. The CDR3 DNA sequence: TGTGCCATCAAGGGCGGGGTGGAAGATACGCAGTATTTT. Translated: CAIKGGVEDTQYF.

The gene calls are TRBV9 and TRBJ2-5; 8 bases fit TRBD1. The ends lost 0 bases at V and 4 bases at J; junction bases unmatched: 5. CDR1 SGDLS and CDR2 YYNGEE come from the germline V gene. CDR3 size: 15 residues. Here the CDR3 DNA reads TGTGCCAGCAGCGTAGACGGGGACAGGACAGAGACCCAGTACTTC. Its protein product is CASSVDGDRTETQYF. Together with reference TRBV9 and TRBJ2-5, the CDR3 gives the full variable domain: DSGVTQTPKHLITATGQRVTLRCSPRSGDLSVYWYQQSLDQGLQFLIQYYNGEERAKGNILERFSAQQFPDLHSELNLSSLELGDSALYFCASSVDGDRTETQYFGPGTRLLVL.

Many counts were recorded for this clone. The chain is built from TRBV21-1 and TRBJ2-5; no check of the table's D call, TRBD1, against the DNA was made. TRBV21-1 is classified as a pseudogene. The CDR3 spans 15 residues. The CDR3 nucleotides read TGTGCCAGCAGCGGCTGGGACAGGGGCCAAGAGACCCAGTACTTC. It is translated as CASSGWDRGQETQYF.

There are many counts of this clone. V usage is TRBV28 and J usage is TRBJ2-5; D ambiguous. Germline V gene sequence: CDR1 MDHEN, CDR2 SYDVKM. The V end lost 3 bases, the J end lost 2 bases, and 4 bases lay between the germline ends. The CDR3 covers 12 residues. The CDR3 bases are TGTGCCAGCAGTTTCCAGCAAGAGACCCAGTACTTC. Its protein is CASSFQQETQYF.

The chain has TRBV28 and TRBJ2-1; D is perhaps TRBD1 or TRBD2 (6 bases each). V dropped 8 bases and J dropped 5 bases, with 13 bases sitting between them. Germline CDR1 and CDR2: MDHEN and SYDVKM. This CDR3 has 13 residues. The CDR3 DNA reads as TGTGCCAGCCAGTGGGGGGCTCACAATGAGCAGTTCTTC. Protein product: CASQWGAHNEQFF. Combining the CDR3 with reference TRBV28 and TRBJ2-1 gives the whole variable domain DVKVTQSSRYLVKRTGEKVFLECVQDMDHENMFWYRQDPGLGLRLIYFSYDVKMKEKGDIPEGYSVSREKKERFSLILESASTNQTSMYLCASQWGAHNEQFFGPGTRLTVL.

The chain carries TRBV5-6 and TRBJ2-7; D may be TRBD1 (6 bases). The ends were cut back, 2 bases at V and 5 bases at J, with 8 bases in the middle. CDR3 size: 12 residues. Germline CDR1 reads SGHDT; CDR2 reads YYEEEE. The CDR3 loop is CASSLQGDEQYF. The CDR3 DNA reads as TGTGCCAGCAGCTTACAGGGCGACGAGCAGTACTTC.

This clone has a count of ten or more. This rearrangement joins TRBV10-3 to TRBJ2-3; TRBD1 matches at 9 bases. V gave up 8 bases and J gave up 4 bases; unmatched junction bases: 7. The CDR3 totals 14 residues. The germline V gene encodes CDR1 ENHRY and CDR2 SYGVKD. As DNA, the CDR3 is TGTGCCATCCCGCGGGACAGGGATGCAGATACGCAGTATTTT. Protein sequence: CAIPRDRDADTQYF.

This chain connects TRBV28 to TRBJ2-5; 8 bases are a match to TRBD2. CDR1 MDHEN and CDR2 SYDVKM come from the germline V gene. The junction had 8 bases not matched to a gene; V was cut back by 6 bases and J by 2 bases. This CDR3 comprises 15 residues. The CDR3 spells CASSHLAGRQETQYF. The CDR3 bases are TGTGCCAGCAGCCACTTAGCGGGGCGGCAAGAGACCCAGTACTTC.

A few counts support this clone. This specimen includes other DNA sequences encoding the same CDR3. The chain employs TRBV4-1 and TRBJ2-3, with 8 positions matching TRBD1. The V gene end was trimmed by 1 base and the J gene end by 0 bases; junction bases not matched to a gene: 6. Per the germline V gene, CDR1 is MGHRA and CDR2 is YSYEKL. CDR3 size: 17 residues. DNA for the CDR3: TGCGCCAGCAGCCAAGGGGGCAGGGGGCCTAGCACAGATACGCAGTATTTT. Amino acids: CASSQGGRGPSTDTQYF.

This clone was recorded a few times. The chain combines TRBV7-2 with TRBJ2-7; D call uncertain. CDR3 length: 13 amino acids. The germline CDR1 and CDR2 sequences are SGHTA and FQGNSA. V shed 2 bases and J shed 1 base, with 6 bases lying between them. The CDR3 DNA sequence: TGTGCCAGCAGCTTAAGGCAGTCCTACGAGCAGTACTTC. Its translation: CASSLRQSYEQYF.

This clone has just a few counts. The chain recombines TRBV27 with TRBJ1-2, with 12 positions matching TRBD1. V lost 3 bases and J lost 5; bases outside the gene matches: 10. The CDR3 is 17 residues long. Germline assignment: CDR1 MNHEY and CDR2 SMNVEV (reference sequence). CDR3 sequence: CASSFYSGTGGKYGYTF. DNA for the CDR3: TGTGCCAGCAGTTTCTACTCAGGGACAGGGGGCAAGTATGGCTACACCTTC.

This clone has only a few counts. This rearrangement joins TRBV7-6 to TRBJ1-6; D is uncertain. Germline V gene lookup returns CDR1 SGHVS and CDR2 FNYEAQ. This CDR3 contains 15 residues. With 3 bases removed from V and 7 bases from J, the gap between germline ends came to 13 bases. The CDR3 protein is CASSFSQPGNSPLHF. CDR3 sequence (DNA): TGTGCCAGCAGCTTTAGCCAACCGGGGAATTCACCCCTCCACTTT.

This clone was observed a few times. This chain links TRBV5-1 with TRBJ2-5; 8 nucleotides align to TRBD1. Germline V gene data show CDR1 as SGHRS and CDR2 as YFSETQ. With V trimmed by 2 bases and J by 4 bases, 7 bases remained unmatched. This CDR3 is 15 amino acids long. CDR3 amino acids: CASSFGQGFLETQYF. The CDR3 DNA reads TGCGCCAGCAGCTTCGGACAGGGTTTTTTAGAGACCCAGTACTTC.

V gene TRBV11-1 combines with J gene TRBJ1-1; possible D gene TRBD1, 5 bases. Germline values: CDR1 SGHAT, CDR2 FQDESV (reference sequence). The CDR3 is 14 amino acids. Trimming shortened V by 6 bases and J by 2 bases, and 13 bases separated the two germline ends. The CDR3 region has the DNA TGTGCCAGCAGGGAATCAGGGACTAACACTGAAGCTTTCTTT. Protein sequence: CASRESGTNTEAFF. The complete variable domain, with remaining parts taken from reference TRBV11-1 and TRBJ1-1, reads EAEVAQSPRYKITEKSQAVAFWCDPISGHATLYWYRQILGQGPELLVQFQDESVVDDSQLPKDRFSAERLKGVDSTLKIQPAELGDSAMYLCASRESGTNTEAFFGQGTRLTVV.

A remark on this clone: A much larger clone differs by one base, so this may be a read error. Other DNA sequences of this sample code for an identical CDR3. This chain uses TRBV30 with TRBJ1-5; no reliable D call. V shed 2 bases and J shed 0 bases, with 5 bases lying between them. CDR3 size: 13 residues. Germline assignment: CDR1 GTSNPN and CDR2 SVGIG (reference sequence). The CDR3 loop reads CAWSSDSNQPQHF. DNA of the CDR3: TGTGCCTGGAGTTCAGATAGCAATCAGCCCCAGCATTTT.

This clone has only a few counts. The V and J genes are TRBV7-3 and TRBJ2-3; TRBD2 agrees at 7 bases. The J segment lost 3 bases and the V segment lost 5 bases, leaving 11 bases of the junction unmatched. This CDR3 is built from 16 residues. Germline-derived CDR1 and CDR2 are SGHTA and FQGTGA. The CDR3: CASSPNPGLVTDTQYF. The CDR3, as DNA: TGTGCCAGCAGCCCAAACCCTGGACTAGTAACAGATACGCAGTATTTT.

This clone was seen a few times. The rearrangement joins TRBV4-2 to TRBJ2-5; a weak D match, TRBD1 (5 bases). Trimming pared 4 bases from V and 5 bases from J, leaving 11 bases between. Germline values: CDR1 LGHNA, CDR2 YNFKEQ. This CDR3 has 13 amino acids. The CDR3 bases are TGTGCCAGCAGCCCGAACAGGTTGGAGACCCAGTACTTC. Its protein product is CASSPNRLETQYF.

This clone occurred many times. The chain carries TRBV28 and TRBJ1-6; D is unclear. The CDR3 has 12 amino acids. CDR1 MDHEN and CDR2 SYDVKM come from the germline V gene. The CDR3 reads CTTAGLNSPLHF. CDR3 DNA sequence: TGTACCACGGCAGGCCTGAATTCACCCCTCCACTTT.

This clone was seen a few times. The chain carries TRBV6-5 and TRBJ2-1; D may be TRBD1 (5 bases). Trimming pared 8 bases from V and 7 bases from J, leaving 15 bases between. The CDR3 loop spans 13 amino acids. Germline values: CDR1 MNHEY, CDR2 SVGAGI. This CDR3 is CASCREIGNEQFF. The CDR3 coding sequence is TGTGCCAGCTGCAGGGAAATTGGGAATGAGCAGTTCTTC.

The chain carries TRBV18 and TRBJ2-7; D possibly corresponds to TRBD1 (6 bases). Deletions cut 3 bases from V and 2 bases from J, with 8 bases between. This CDR3 comprises 13 residues. The germline V gene has CDR1 KGHSH and CDR2 LQKENI. CDR3 DNA sequence: TGTGCCAGCTCACCCGGGACACCCTACGAGCAGTACTTC. Translated, it gives CASSPGTPYEQYF.

In its sample, this clone was seen a few times. The chain is built from TRBV19 and TRBJ1-5; 9 nucleotides match TRBD1. The ends lost 4 bases at V and 9 bases at J; junction bases unmatched: 10. Germline V gene data show CDR1 as LNHDA and CDR2 as SQIVND (reference sequence). There are 15 residues in the CDR3. CDR3 DNA: TGTGCCAGTAGTAGGGGGACAGGGTTTGACTGGCCCCAGCATTTT. It yields the protein CASSRGTGFDWPQHF.

This clone was observed a handful of times. The genes are TRBV7-2 and TRBJ2-3, with TRBD2 matching 8 bases. CDR3 length equals 16 residues. The V gene's germline CDR1 is SGHTA and CDR2 FQGNSA. V lost 5 bases and J lost 0; bases outside the gene matches: 7. The CDR3, as DNA: TGTGCCAGCAGCAGAATAGCGGGACTTAGCACAGATACGCAGTATTTT. It is translated as CASSRIAGLSTDTQYF.

The V call is TRBV7-8, the J call TRBJ2-7; D unresolved. V lost 4 bases and J lost 3, with 4 bases in between. CDR1 and CDR2 from the germline V gene are SGHVS and FQNEAQ. The CDR3 spans 11 residues. Here the CDR3 DNA reads TGTGCCAGCAGCTCCCGCTACGAGCAGTACTTC. This gives the protein CASSSRYEQYF.

This chain uses TRBV29-1 with TRBJ2-1, with 13 bases fitting TRBD2. Germline values: CDR1 SQVTM, CDR2 ANQGSEA. This CDR3 comprises 14 residues. J was trimmed by 6 bases and V by 5 bases; bases with no gene match: 4. CDR3 coding DNA: TGCAGCGTTTCGGGGACTAGCGGGGCCAATGAGCAGTTCTTC. Its protein is CSVSGTSGANEQFF.

This clone was detected only a few times. The V and J genes are TRBV19 and TRBJ2-7; 9 bases line up with TRBD2. V was clipped by 7 bases and J by 4 bases; unmatched bases: 5. The CDR3 is made up of 13 amino acids. Germline V gene data show CDR1 as LNHDA and CDR2 as SQIVND (reference sequence). The CDR3 DNA follows: TGTGCCAGTACCCGAGCGGGGGGTTACGAGCAGTACTTC. Translating gives CASTRAGGYEQYF.